The present T cell receptor beta chain was sequenced within a study of blood T cell repertoires in COVID-19. Background on the study: Sources were T cells, B-cell-depleted T cells, or PBMCs; the material itself was cDNA or gDNA.

While infection was still active, Seattle patients were enrolled and then followed longitudinally. As originally analysed: How many nucleated cells were present was estimated from reference gene primer amplification. Data came from immunoSEQ multiplex PCR; TCRdb stores just in-frame clones and leaves some out. The D gene and trimming were derived from the DNA, and the V and J assignments and clone size from that table. The sample includes roughly 180,000 clones, approximately 79% of them seen just once. This clonotype originated in a woman aged 60 to 75 with COVID-19, enrolled during active disease. Sequencing used peripheral blood.

CDR3 coding DNA: TGTGCCAGCAGCACAGGACAGGGGGGTGAAAAACTGTTTTTT. The encoded protein is CASSTGQGGEKLFF. The chain recombines TRBV6-6 with TRBJ1-4; 10 nucleotides agree with TRBD1. This CDR3 spans 14 amino acids. V shed 6 bases and J 7 bases; nucleotides not matched to a gene: 5. Germline CDR1 and CDR2: MNHNY and SVGAGI (reference sequence).